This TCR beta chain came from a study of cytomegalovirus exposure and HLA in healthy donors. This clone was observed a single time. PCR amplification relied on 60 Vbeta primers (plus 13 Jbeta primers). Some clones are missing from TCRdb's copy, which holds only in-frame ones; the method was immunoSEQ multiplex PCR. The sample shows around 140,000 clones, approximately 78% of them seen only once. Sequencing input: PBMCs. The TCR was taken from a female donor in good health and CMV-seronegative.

The CDR3 nucleotides read TGTGCCAGCAGCGTAGACGGGACTGGAAACACCATATATTTT. Protein: CASSVDGTGNTIYF. V and J are TRBV9 and TRBJ1-3, with D unresolved. Deletions cut 0 bases from V and 2 bases from J, with 6 bases between. Germline CDR1 SGDLS, CDR2 YYNGEE. This CDR3 has 14 residues. Combining the CDR3 with reference TRBV9 and TRBJ1-3 gives the whole variable domain DSGVTQTPKHLITATGQRVTLRCSPRSGDLSVYWYQQSLDQGLQFLIQYYNGEERAKGNILERFSAQQFPDLHSELNLSSLELGDSALYFCASSVDGTGNTIYFGEGSWLTVV.